This T cell receptor (beta chain) was recorded in a study of T cells in Graves' hyperthyroidism and ophthalmopathy. The investigators amplified TCR beta CDR3 regions from RNA transcripts. Carried out on the TCR CDR3, a first-round RT-PCR used the HTBI primer set. Using its own MiXCR run on the multiplex PCR reads, TCRdb lists one record per CDR3 protein. This sample has about 380,000 distinct CDR3 sequences, with approximately 13% found just once. The length of the CDR3 is 12 residues. CDR1 and CDR2 (germline): LGHDT, YNNKEL (reference sequence). Trimming removed 5 bases from V and 3 bases from J, with 5 bases in between. Regarding this clonotype: Antigen: not known.

Patients having uncontrolled infection, another autoimmune disease, pregnancy or lactation were not included. Extraction of PBMCs used under 13 ml of fresh peripheral blood. Points from the study as a whole: The model made its ophthalmopathy prediction, and onset followed a median roughly 6.5 months later.

Sequences were obtained from blood. The J gene is TRBJ1-5, the V gene TRBV3-1; D call uncertain. This sequence originates from an older woman with Graves' hyperthyroidism. As DNA, the CDR3 is TGTGCCAGCAGCATATACAATCAGCCCCAGCATTTT. This codes for CASSIYNQPQHF.